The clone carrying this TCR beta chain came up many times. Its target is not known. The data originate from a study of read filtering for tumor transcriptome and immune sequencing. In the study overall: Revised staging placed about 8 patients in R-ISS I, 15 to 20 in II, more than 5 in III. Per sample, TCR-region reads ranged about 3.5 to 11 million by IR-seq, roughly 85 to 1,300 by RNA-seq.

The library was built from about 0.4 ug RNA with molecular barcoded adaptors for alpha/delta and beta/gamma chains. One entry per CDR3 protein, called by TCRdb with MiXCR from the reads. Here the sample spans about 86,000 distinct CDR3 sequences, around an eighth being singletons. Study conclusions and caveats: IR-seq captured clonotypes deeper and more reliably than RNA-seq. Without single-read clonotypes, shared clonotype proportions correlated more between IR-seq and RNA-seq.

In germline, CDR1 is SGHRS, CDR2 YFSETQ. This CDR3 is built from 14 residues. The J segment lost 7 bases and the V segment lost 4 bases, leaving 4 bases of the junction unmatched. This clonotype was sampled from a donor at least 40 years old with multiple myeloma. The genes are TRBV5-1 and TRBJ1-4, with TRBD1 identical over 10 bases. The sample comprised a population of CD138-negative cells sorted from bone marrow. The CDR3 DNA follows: TGCGCCAGCAGCCTGGACAGGGGGTCTGAAAAACTGTTTTTT. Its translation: CASSLDRGSEKLFF. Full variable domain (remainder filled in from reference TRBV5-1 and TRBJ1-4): KAGVTQTPRYLIKTRGQQVTLSCSPISGHRSVSWYQQTPGQGLQFLFEYFSETQRNKGNFPGRFSGRQFSNSRSEMNVSTLELGDSALYLCASSLDRGSEKLFFGSGTQLSVL.